Below are 10 T cell receptor beta chains sequenced from a single sample in a study of vaccination effects on CD4 cells after COVID-19. For these receptors, no antigen is known. Method: immunoSEQ multiplex PCR; TCRdb's copy keeps in-frame clones and lacks some. The sample has roughly 27,000 clones; 70% to 75% are singletons. Before sequencing, viral peptide pools were used by the ViraFEST assay to expand antigen-specific CD4+ T cells. Following 10 days of culture, CD4+ T cells were isolated. It was two doses of either the BNT162b2 or mRNA-1273 vaccine that participants received. Sequenced material: CD4+ T cells from PBMCs cultured with HCoV-NL63 spike peptides, taken after COVID-19 vaccination. The receptors stem from a human donor who received a COVID-19 vaccine.

This rearrangement joins TRBV9 to TRBJ2-7; tentative D call: TRBD2 (6 bases). V lost 1 base, J lost 2 bases, and 10 bases lay in between. Germline CDR1 and CDR2: SGDLS and YYNGEE. This CDR3 contains 14 residues. The DNA for the CDR3 is TGTGCCAGCAGCGTATTAGCGGAGCCCTACGAGCAGTACTTC. Translation: CASSVLAEPYEQYF.

The gene calls are TRBV5-4 and TRBJ2-7, with D perhaps TRBD1 (6 bases). The CDR3 is made up of 14 amino acids. The ends were cut back, 2 bases at V and 5 bases at J, with 14 bases in the middle. Per germline, CDR1 SGHNT and CDR2 YYREEE (reference sequence). The CDR3 spells CASSLQRTVDEQYF. CDR3 bases: TGTGCCAGCAGCTTACAAAGGACAGTAGACGAGCAGTACTTC. Supplemented by reference TRBV5-4 and TRBJ2-7, the full variable domain reads ETGVTQSPTHLIKTRGQQVTLRCSSQSGHNTVSWYQQALGQGPQFIFQYYREEENGRGNFPPRFSGLQFPNYSSELNVNALELDDSALYLCASSLQRTVDEQYFGPGTRLTVT.

The chain links TRBV18 to TRBJ2-7, with 9 bases identical to TRBD1. The CDR3 runs to 13 residues. The germline V gene has CDR1 KGHSH and CDR2 LQKENI. V lost 2 bases and J lost 6; bases outside the gene matches: 2. This CDR3 reads CASSPGTGSEQYF. The CDR3 DNA follows: TGTGCCAGCTCACCAGGGACAGGGAGCGAGCAGTACTTC.

The chain combines TRBV6-5 with TRBJ1-2; 7 bases map to TRBD1. The germline V gene encodes CDR1 MNHEY and CDR2 SVGAGI. This CDR3 comprises 14 residues. With 7 bases clipped from V and 5 bases from J, the junction kept 10 bases outside the gene matches. The CDR3 loop reads CASNTRRTGYGYTF. Written as DNA, the CDR3 is TGTGCCAGCAACACGAGAAGGACAGGTTATGGCTACACCTTC.

The chain links TRBV5-1 to TRBJ2-3; 7 bases line up with TRBD2. V shed 4 bases and J 5 bases; nucleotides not matched to a gene: 10. This CDR3 is built from 15 residues. Germline values: CDR1 SGHRS, CDR2 YFSETQ. The CDR3 loop is CASSGGVSVVDTQYF. The CDR3 DNA reads TGCGCCAGCAGCGGGGGGGTGAGTGTCGTAGATACGCAGTATTTT.

This chain links TRBV6-5 with TRBJ2-7; 12 bases align to TRBD2. The CDR3 spans 14 residues. After removal of 6 bases from V and 4 bases from J, the junction contained 4 bases not matched to a gene. CDR1 is MNHEY, CDR2 SVGAGI, per germline. CDR3 protein: CASRWTSGDYEQYF. The CDR3 DNA follows: TGTGCCAGCAGGTGGACTAGCGGGGATTACGAGCAGTACTTC.

V gene TRBV18 combines with J gene TRBJ2-5; perhaps D is TRBD1 or TRBD2 (5 bases each). V was clipped by 4 bases and J by 5 bases, with 20 bases between them. The CDR3 loop spans 16 amino acids. Germline V gives CDR1 KGHSH, CDR2 LQKENI. The CDR3 is CASSLTWTGTGETQYF. The CDR3, as DNA: TGTGCCAGCTCACTTACCTGGACTGGGACGGGGGAGACCCAGTACTTC. Variable domain in full (rest from reference TRBV18 and TRBJ2-5): NAGVMQNPRHLVRRRGQEARLRCSPMKGHSHVYWYRQLPEEGLKFMVYLQKENIIDESGMPKERFSAEFPKEGPSILRIQQVVRGDSAAYFCASSLTWTGTGETQYFGPGTRLLVL.

V and J are TRBV12-3 or TRBV12-4 and TRBJ2-5; D unresolved. This CDR3 is 10 amino acids long. Deletions cut 6 bases from V and 5 bases from J, with 4 bases between. The CDR3 region is CASSAETQYF. DNA for the CDR3: TGTGCCAGCAGCGCGGAGACCCAGTACTTC.

This clone appeared a few times. The J gene is TRBJ1-5, the V gene TRBV28, with unresolved D. This CDR3 has 11 residues. Trimming took off 4 bases at V and 8 bases at J, with 6 bases between the two ends. The germline V gene encodes CDR1 MDHEN and CDR2 SYDVKM. The chain's CDR3 is CASSSGKPQHF. The CDR3 DNA reads as TGTGCCAGCAGTTCGGGGAAGCCCCAGCATTTT.

The J gene is TRBJ2-7, the V gene TRBV6-5; D may match TRBD1 or TRBD2 (5 bases each). Between the trimmed V and J ends, which lost 5 bases and 1 base, there was a span of 12 bases. CDR1 and CDR2 (germline): MNHEY, SVGAGI. CDR3 length equals 14 residues. CDR3 sequence reads: CASSLHEGSYEQYF. As DNA, the CDR3 is TGTGCCAGCAGTCTCCACGAGGGGTCCTACGAGCAGTACTTC.